This T cell receptor (beta chain) appears in the sequencing data of a study of blood T cell repertoires in COVID-19. Profiled with immunoSEQ multiplex PCR; TCRdb holds only in-frame clones, not every one. The sample has 350,000 to 450,000 clones, 70% to 90% seen once. Clinical histories supplied by participants themselves formed the basis of cohort assignment. Before they entered the study, exposed participants had met a COVID-19 case within 2 weeks. This CDR3 is 14 amino acids long. Germline-derived CDR1 and CDR2 are SGHNT and YYREEE (reference sequence). Trimming cost V 4 bases and J 3 bases; bases outside gene matches: 2.

The V and J genes are TRBV5-4 and TRBJ1-5; 9 bases align to TRBD1. The source of this sequence is a woman aged 18-35 years who had been exposed to COVID-19. Sequencing was done on a sample of PBMCs or T cells enriched from blood (not recorded which). The CDR3 reads CASSLQGANQPQHF. CDR3 coding DNA: TGTGCCAGCAGCCTACAGGGGGCCAATCAGCCCCAGCATTTT.